The 12 T cell receptor beta chains below all came from one sample that was sequenced in a study of identical twins. TCRdb independently ran MiXCR on the 5' RACE reads; one entry per CDR3 protein. This sample yields some 500,000 distinct CDR3 sequences, of which 13% to 15% are seen a single time; 0.8% to 1% belongs to the top ten. The same sample was also used in a study of yellow fever vaccine responses in identical twins.

The specimen was CD4+ T cells sorted from blood. These TCRs come from a woman between 18 and 30 years old in good health.

The V and J genes are TRBV19 and TRBJ1-1; D is unresolved. CDR3 length: 15 amino acids. The V gene lost 2 bases and the J gene lost 0 bases, with 10 bases spanning the gap. Germline V gene data show CDR1 as LNHDA and CDR2 as SQIVND (reference sequence). CDR3 protein: CASSIIPGVNTEAFF. The CDR3 region has the DNA TGTGCCAGTAGTATAATTCCAGGTGTGAACACTGAAGCTTTCTTT.

CDR3 DNA sequence: TGTGCCAGCAGCGCGGGCCTTCAATTGGCCACAGATACGCAGTATTTT. Protein product: CASSAGLQLATDTQYF. J is TRBJ2-3 and V is TRBV9; D not certain. The ends were cut back, 3 bases at V and 2 bases at J, with 16 bases in the middle. CDR3 length: 16 amino acids. Germline CDR1 and CDR2: SGDLS and YYNGEE.

Many counts were recorded for this clonotype. The chain recombines TRBV12-3 or TRBV12-4 with TRBJ1-6, with a tentative D call TRBD1 (5 bases). V lost 1 base and J 9 bases, leaving 7 bases between the germline ends. The CDR3 totals 13 residues. DNA for the CDR3: TGTGCCAGCAGTTTAGGGGGCGCTTCACCCCTCCACTTT. It encodes CASSLGGASPLHF.

The chain joins TRBV27 to TRBJ2-1; D possibly corresponds to TRBD2 (6 bases). CDR1 MNHEY and CDR2 SMNVEV come from the germline V gene (reference sequence). V was pared by 6 bases and J by 0 bases, with 12 bases between. The CDR3 runs 15 residues. CDR3: CASRPRGSSYNEQFF. CDR3 sequence (DNA): TGTGCCAGCAGGCCTCGGGGGAGCTCCTACAATGAGCAGTTCTTC.

V and J are TRBV20-1 and TRBJ2-1; 8 bases map to TRBD2. Germline CDR1 is DFQATT and CDR2 is SNEGSKA (reference sequence). The CDR3 has 13 amino acids. The ends lost 0 bases at V and 6 bases at J; junction bases unmatched: 1. The CDR3 sequence is CSARDGTSNEQFF. The DNA for the CDR3 is TGCAGTGCTAGAGATGGGACTAGCAATGAGCAGTTCTTC.

This clonotype was seen only once. The DNA of the CDR3 is TGTGCCAGCAGCCTGGAGGGGAAGAAGGCTGCCTACGAGCAGTACTTC. This sequence encodes CASSLEGKKAAYEQYF. This rearrangement joins TRBV13 to TRBJ2-7; TRBD2 might be the D (6 bases). Germline loops: CDR1 PRHDT, CDR2 FYEKMQ (reference sequence). This CDR3 has 16 residues. Trimming removed 5 bases from V and 2 bases from J, with 19 bases in between.

This clonotype was picked up a small number of times. The V call is TRBV5-5, the J call TRBJ1-1, with D perhaps TRBD1 (5 bases). This CDR3 is 13 amino acids long. Germline CDR1 SGHKS, CDR2 YYEKEE (reference sequence). V was trimmed by 2 bases and J by 3 bases, leaving 8 bases between them. The CDR3 DNA is TGTGCCAGCAGCTTCGTAGGGGACACTGAAGCTTTCTTT. Translated: CASSFVGDTEAFF.

This clonotype has just a few counts. The chain recombines TRBV27 with TRBJ2-7; D tentatively reads TRBD1 or TRBD2 (5 bases each). The CDR3 spans 17 residues. The V end lost 0 bases, the J end lost 3 bases, and 18 bases lay between the germline ends. CDR1 and CDR2 from the germline V gene are MNHEY and SMNVEV (reference sequence). In DNA, the CDR3 is TGTGCCAGCAGTTTATCCCTAGGACGGGGCTTGGGCTACGAGCAGTACTTC. The encoded protein is CASSLSLGRGLGYEQYF.

The chain combines TRBV27 with TRBJ2-3; weak D call: TRBD1 (6 bases). The V gene lost 3 bases and the J gene lost 5 bases, with 12 bases spanning the gap. Germline CDR1 MNHEY, CDR2 SMNVEV (reference sequence). CDR3 size: 14 residues. The CDR3, as DNA: TGTGCCAGCAGTTTGTCCAGGGGTGTAGATACGCAGTATTTT. Translated, it gives CASSLSRGVDTQYF.

In this sample, this clonotype turned up many times. The chain recombines TRBV10-3 with TRBJ1-1; a weak D match, TRBD1 (5 bases). CDR1 and CDR2 (germline): ENHRY, SYGVKD. Trimming pared 1 base from V and 6 bases from J, leaving 15 bases between. The CDR3 runs to 15 residues. CDR3 amino acids: CAISELQGWMPEAFF. Here the CDR3 DNA reads TGTGCCATCAGTGAGTTGCAGGGATGGATGCCTGAAGCTTTCTTT.

This chain links TRBV6-1 with TRBJ2-3, with 10 positions matching TRBD2. Germline V gene lookup returns CDR1 MNHNS and CDR2 SASEGT. J gave up 1 base and V 5 bases, and 6 bases lay outside the gene matches. The length of the CDR3 is 16 residues. CDR3 amino acids: CASSPGLAERTDTQYF. The DNA for the CDR3 is TGTGCCAGCAGTCCCGGACTAGCGGAACGCACAGATACGCAGTATTTT.

The sample holds many counts of this clonotype. The chain carries TRBV2 and TRBJ2-3; possibly TRBD2 for D (7 bases). V was clipped by 6 bases and J by 5 bases, with 18 bases between them. Germline CDR1 SNHLY, CDR2 FYNNEI. This CDR3 spans 15 amino acids. The CDR3 loop is CASRSGGRTIDTQYF. CDR3 in DNA: TGTGCCAGCAGATCGGGGGGCCGTACCATAGATACGCAGTATTTT.